A selection of T cell receptor beta chains follows, all from one sample in a study of T cell repertoires in cytomegalovirus infection. TCRdb processed the reads anew with MiXCR; each CDR3 protein has one entry. This table holds roughly 280,000 distinct CDR3 sequences, about 13% found once. Source material: PBMCs. These TCRs come from a human donor in good health (CMV status not recorded). Some clones in this sample may be carry-over from other donors' samples. CDR3s include the opening cysteine and the closing phenylalanine or tryptophan. Fields, in order: J gene, D gene, clone size, V gene, CDR3 protein, CDR3 DNA. D genes are given only for firm matches. Only part of the rows carry a size: once, few, many, or a class if the clone is expanded.

>TRBJ2-4|.|many|TRBV7-2
CASSLHKDSLAKNIQYF
TGTGCCAGCAGCTTACATAAAGACTCCTTAGCCAAAAACATTCAGTACTTC
>TRBJ2-3|.|few|TRBV20-1
CSASSRALSTDTQYF
TGCAGTGCTTCCTCCCGGGCCCTTTCCACAGATACGCAGTATTTT
>TRBJ2-1|.|many|TRBV7-2
CASSQRAYNEQFF
TGTGCCAGCAGCCAGAGGGCCTACAATGAGCAGTTCTTC
>TRBJ2-1|.|many|TRBV7-2
CASSLRGSYNEQFF
TGTGCCAGCAGCTTACGGGGGTCCTACAATGAGCAGTTCTTC
>TRBJ2-7|.|.|TRBV12-3/TRBV12-4
CASSLVPGYEQYF
TGTGCCAGCAGTTTAGTACCGGGATACGAGCAGTACTTC
>TRBJ1-1|.|.|TRBV28
CASSLSIPEAFF
TGTGCCAGCAGTTTGAGCATCCCTGAAGCTTTCTTT
>TRBJ2-6|.|.|TRBV25-1
CASSEDVGRPGANVLTF
TGTGCCAGCAGTGAAGACGTAGGAAGGCCTGGGGCCAACGTCCTGACTTTC
>TRBJ2-3|TRBD2|many|TRBV6-4
CASSETGGPSDTQYF
TGTGCCAGCAGCGAGACGGGGGGGCCCTCAGATACGCAGTATTTT
>TRBJ2-1|TRBD2|few|TRBV23-1
CASSLSWGGPYNEQFF
TGCGCCAGCAGTCTGTCTTGGGGAGGGCCCTACAATGAGCAGTTCTTC
>TRBJ2-5|.|many|TRBV7-8
CASSQSDPRLETQYF
TGTGCCAGCAGCCAGTCGGATCCCAGGTTGGAGACCCAGTACTTC
>TRBJ2-7|.|.|TRBV29-1
CSVVSGGLGKYF
TGCAGCGTTGTCTCAGGAGGGTTAGGGAAGTACTTC
>TRBJ1-5|.|few|TRBV7-3
CASSPVPRDQPQHF
TGTGCCAGCAGCCCGGTGCCGCGGGATCAGCCCCAGCATTTT
>TRBJ2-1|TRBD1|many|TRBV7-4
CASSFAGQEVQQFF
TGTGCCAGCAGCTTTGCGGGACAGGAGGTCCAGCAGTTCTTC
>TRBJ2-7|.|many|TRBV7-2
CASSLVGLDPYEQYF
TGTGCCAGCAGCTTAGTGGGATTGGATCCCTACGAGCAGTACTTC
>TRBJ2-7|.|many|TRBV20-1
CSGGETYEQYF
TGCAGTGGAGGGGAAACCTACGAGCAGTACTTC
>TRBJ2-2|TRBD2|.|TRBV11-2
CASSHPSGGPTGELFF
TGTGCCAGCAGCCATCCTAGCGGGGGGCCCACCGGGGAGCTGTTTTTT
>TRBJ2-7|TRBD2|few|TRBV28
CATQGTSGFSYEQYF
TGTGCCACCCAAGGGACTAGCGGGTTCTCCTACGAGCAGTACTTC
>TRBJ2-1|TRBD2|.|TRBV5-6
CASSFDTIAGSGDEQFF
TGTGCCAGCAGCTTCGACACGATCGCTGGGAGCGGGGATGAGCAGTTCTTC
>TRBJ1-1|.|.|TRBV4-1
CASSQGPAANTEAFF
TGCGCCAGCAGCCAAGGACCCGCGGCGAACACTGAAGCTTTCTTT
>TRBJ1-1|.|.|TRBV6-1
CASSEGTTNLNTEAFF
TGTGCCAGCAGTGAAGGGACAACTAATCTGAACACTGAAGCTTTCTTT
>TRBJ1-1|TRBD1|.|TRBV29-1
CSVEFGTVYPNTEAFF
TGCAGCGTTGAATTTGGGACAGTATATCCAAACACTGAAGCTTTCTTT
>TRBJ2-7|.|.|TRBV5-1
CASSLGPSGHSYEQYF
TGCGCCAGCAGCTTGGGCCCCTCGGGGCACTCCTACGAGCAGTACTTC